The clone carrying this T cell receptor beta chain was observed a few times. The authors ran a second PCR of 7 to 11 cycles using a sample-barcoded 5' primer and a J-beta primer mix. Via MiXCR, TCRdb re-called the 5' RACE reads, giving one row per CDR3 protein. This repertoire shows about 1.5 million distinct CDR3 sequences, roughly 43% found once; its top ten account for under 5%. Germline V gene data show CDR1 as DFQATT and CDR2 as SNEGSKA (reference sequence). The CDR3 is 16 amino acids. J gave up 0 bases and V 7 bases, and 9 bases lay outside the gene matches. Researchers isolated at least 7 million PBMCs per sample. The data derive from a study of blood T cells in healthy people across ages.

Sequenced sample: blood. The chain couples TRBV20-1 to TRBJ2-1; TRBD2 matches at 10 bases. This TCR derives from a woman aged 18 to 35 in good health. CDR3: CSVPTSGTSSYNEQFF. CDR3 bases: TGCAGTGTACCCACTAGCGGGACGAGCTCCTACAATGAGCAGTTCTTC.